The following is a T cell receptor beta chain sequence with its context. Its antigen is unidentified. This specimen belongs to a study of OX40 agonist ivuxolimab in advanced cancers. As for the study in general: Age averaged about 66 years (range roughly 23 to 79), and more than 80% were male.

Libraries were prepared by immunoSEQ multiplex PCR; TCRdb keeps only in-frame clonotypes and omits some of them. The sample has about 130,000 clones; around 90% are singletons. Findings of the study overall: At 0.1 to 3.0 mg/kg, CD4+ and CD8+ blood T cells expanded clonally by week 6. The mean number of expanded clones was higher in CD8+ T cells than in CD4+. Part of the nonresponder group also had normalized T-cell clonal expansion that was low.

Germline V gives CDR1 SGHNT, CDR2 YYREEE (reference sequence). Trimming took off 1 base at V and 4 bases at J, with 11 bases between the two ends. The CDR3 is 14 residues long. V gene TRBV5-4 combines with J gene TRBJ2-5; TRBD2 might be the D (6 bases). This TCR derives from an adult with an advanced solid tumor such as melanoma, head and neck, liver or kidney cancer. Sequenced here: CD4+ or CD8+ T cells sorted from blood, sampled in a trial of the OX40 agonist ivuxolimab. The CDR3 nucleotides are TGTGCCAGCAGCTTGAGGGCCGGGGGAGAGACCCAGTACTTC. This codes for CASSLRAGGETQYF.